This T cell receptor (beta chain) was captured by sequencing in a study of cytomegalovirus exposure and HLA in healthy donors. The CDR3 runs to 13 residues. The germline V gene encodes CDR1 MRHNA and CDR2 SNTAGT. V lost 4 bases to trimming and J lost 3 bases, with 9 bases between them. On this clone: Its antigen is not known.

Study-wide results and caveats: In vitro, three CMV-associated chains proved specific for CMV antigens.

The table came from immunoSEQ multiplex PCR; TCRdb's copy has only in-frame clones and leaves some out. This sample has about 130,000 clones; about 88% occur once, and the top ten carry 1.1%. Sequenced sample: PBMCs. The clonotype originates from a young woman in good health and CMV-seronegative. The chain combines TRBV6-4 with TRBJ2-5, with D perhaps matching TRBD2 (5 bases). The CDR3 region is CASSASSKETQYF. Written as DNA, the CDR3 is TGTGCCAGCAGTGCTAGCAGTAAAGAGACCCAGTACTTC.